The 6 T cell receptor beta chains listed next were all sequenced from one sample in a study of blood T cells in healthy people across ages. Combining a sample-barcoded 5' primer with a J-beta primer mix, a second PCR ran for about 7 to 12 cycles. TCRdb called the 5' RACE reads again in MiXCR, with one record for every CDR3 protein. This table has under 2 million distinct CDR3 sequences, about 35% appearing once. Sequencing used blood. The receptors were sampled from a woman in her twenties or thirties in good health.

This clonotype was counted between two and nine times. This chain links TRBV29-1 with TRBJ2-3, with 13 bases matching TRBD2. The CDR3 runs to 15 residues. The germline V gene has CDR1 SQVTM and CDR2 ANQGSEA. After removal of 6 bases from V and 2 bases from J, the junction contained 5 bases not matched to a gene. CDR3 amino acids: CSVALAGGNTDTQYF. The CDR3 DNA sequence: TGCAGCGTGGCACTAGCGGGGGGGAACACAGATACGCAGTATTTT.

This clonotype has only a few counts. This chain connects TRBV27 to TRBJ1-2, with 7 bases identical to TRBD1. With V trimmed by 5 bases and J by 7 bases, 13 bases remained unmatched. CDR3 length: 15 amino acids. Per germline, CDR1 MNHEY and CDR2 SMNVEV (reference sequence). The CDR3 sequence: CASSNRDYRQGGYTF. CDR3 DNA sequence: TGTGCCAGCAGTAACCGGGATTACCGACAGGGTGGCTACACCTTC.

This clonotype has more than one count but fewer than ten. The gene calls are TRBV10-2 and TRBJ1-2, with a weak D call TRBD1 (5 bases). Trimming took off 4 bases at V and 4 bases at J, with 13 bases between the two ends. This CDR3 spans 14 amino acids. CDR1 is WSHSY, CDR2 SAAADI, per germline. CDR3 amino acids: CASSVGDPAYGYTF. DNA of the CDR3: TGCGCCAGCAGTGTGGGGGACCCCGCCTATGGCTACACCTTC.

In its sample, this clonotype was seen a few times. The chain recombines TRBV20-1 with TRBJ2-3, with D perhaps TRBD2 (5 bases). CDR1 is DFQATT and CDR2 is SNEGSKA in the germline V gene (reference sequence). CDR3 length: 11 residues. Written as DNA, the CDR3 is TGCAGGGCCGGAGGCACGTATACGCAGTATTTT. Its protein is CRAGGTYTQYF.

The V and J genes are TRBV5-1 and TRBJ2-4; D is ambiguous. Germline CDR1 is SGHRS and CDR2 is YFSETQ. With 0 bases removed from V and 5 bases from J, the gap between germline ends came to 12 bases. This CDR3 contains 15 residues. CDR3 in amino acids: CASSLAASRENIQYF. The CDR3 DNA sequence: TGCGCCAGCAGCTTGGCCGCCTCAAGGGAAAACATTCAGTACTTC.

The V call is TRBV9, the J call TRBJ1-2; D is possibly TRBD1 (5 bases). The CDR3 has 17 amino acids. V lost 2 bases, J lost 2 bases, and 19 bases lay in between. Germline V gene lookup returns CDR1 SGDLS and CDR2 YYNGEE. In DNA form, the CDR3 reads TGTGCCAGCAGCGTGGTAGACAGTCCCAACCGAAACTATGGCTACACCTTC. It yields the protein CASSVVDSPNRNYGYTF.